The rows below give T cell receptor beta chains drawn from one sample of a study of spatial heterogeneity in lung cancer. One entry per CDR3 protein, called by TCRdb with MiXCR from the 5' RACE reads. Of roughly 120,000 distinct CDR3 sequences in the sample, 12% were seen once. The specimen was PBMCs, collected at follow-up. Receptor source: a male donor with early-stage non-small cell lung cancer. Both conserved end residues are part of each CDR3. The D gene is left open where the match is weak. For some rows the clone size is stated as once, few or many, or as a class when expanded; others skip it.

clone size,V gene,J gene,D gene,CDR3 protein,CDR3 DNA
many,TRBV29-1,TRBJ2-7,NA,CSVTLSYEQYF,TGCAGCGTTACACTTTCCTACGAGCAGTACTTC
NA,TRBV7-9,TRBJ2-7,TRBD1,CASSPPPGQGIYEQYF,TGTGCCAGCAGTCCCCCACCGGGACAGGGGATCTACGAGCAGTACTTC
many,TRBV10-3,TRBJ2-7,NA,CAISVRRQSSYEQYF,TGTGCCATCAGTGTTCGCCGACAGTCGAGCTACGAGCAGTACTTC
many,TRBV9,TRBJ2-3,NA,CASSTYEKDTQYF,TGTGCCAGCAGTACTTATGAAAAAGATACGCAGTATTTT
NA,TRBV5-1,TRBJ1-2,NA,CASSLVSYGEGYTF,TGCGCCAGTAGCTTGGTGTCTTATGGAGAGGGCTACACCTTC
many,TRBV11-2,TRBJ2-2,TRBD2,CASSRTSQGNTGELFF,TGTGCCAGCAGCCGGACTAGCCAAGGGAACACCGGGGAGCTGTTTTTT
many,TRBV20-1,TRBJ1-2,NA,CSARVTGRKAHGYTF,TGCAGTGCTAGAGTCACAGGGAGAAAGGCTCATGGCTACACCTTC
NA,TRBV7-3,TRBJ2-1,TRBD1,CASSRSGQGGSEQFF,TGTGCCAGCAGCCGCTCCGGACAGGGTGGGAGTGAGCAGTTCTTC
NA,TRBV7-2,TRBJ1-5,NA,CASSRGSQGTNQPQHF,TGTGCCAGCAGCCGGGGGAGCCAGGGGACCAATCAGCCCCAGCATTTT
NA,TRBV20-1,TRBJ2-2,TRBD2,CSARDPAGGNTGELFF,TGCAGTGCTAGAGATCCAGCGGGGGGGAACACCGGGGAGCTGTTTTTT
medium-sized,TRBV28,TRBJ1-2,NA,CACGAVNYGYTF,TGTGCCTGTGGGGCGGTAAACTATGGCTACACCTTC
few,TRBV7-8,TRBJ2-2,NA,CASSFSTSTVGELFF,TGTGCCAGCAGCTTTTCCACATCCACCGTTGGGGAGCTGTTTTTT
few,TRBV29-1,TRBJ1-3,TRBD1,CSVTRGSGNTIYF,TGCAGCGTTACCAGGGGGTCTGGAAACACCATATATTTT
many,TRBV20-1,TRBJ1-2,NA,CSAELGKGYGYTF,TGCAGTGCTGAGCTGGGGAAGGGCTATGGCTACACCTTC
NA,TRBV12-5,TRBJ2-3,NA,CASGPDSSTDTQYF,TGTGCTAGTGGCCCCGACAGTAGCACAGATACGCAGTATTTT
NA,TRBV11-2,TRBJ2-3,TRBD2,CASSLGLAGDTDTQYF,TGTGCCAGCAGCTTAGGACTAGCGGGGGATACAGATACGCAGTATTTT
NA,TRBV30,TRBJ2-3,NA,CAWSVSGATDTQYF,TGTGCCTGGAGTGTTTCCGGGGCCACAGATACGCAGTATTTT
few,TRBV7-6,TRBJ2-4,NA,CASSLERQQNIQYF,TGTGCCAGCAGCTTAGAGCGACAGCAAAACATTCAGTACTTC
NA,TRBV6-6,TRBJ2-1,NA,CASSLPPTGPQFF,TGTGCCAGCAGTCTTCCCCCGACAGGTCCGCAGTTCTTC
many,TRBV20-1,TRBJ1-2,NA,CSASPPTVAGDGYTF,TGCAGTGCTAGTCCACCCACGGTGGCAGGGGATGGCTACACCTTC
many,TRBV10-3,TRBJ2-3,NA,CAISATGRTDTQYF,TGTGCCATCAGTGCGACAGGACGCACAGATACGCAGTATTTT
few,TRBV12-3/TRBV12-4,TRBJ1-2,NA,CASSLGSGRGGYTF,TGTGCCAGCAGTTTGGGGTCGGGTCGGGGCGGCTACACCTTC
few,TRBV29-1,TRBJ2-5,NA,CSARRGSQETQYF,TGCAGCGCCCGCCGAGGCAGCCAAGAGACCCAGTACTTC
NA,TRBV5-1,TRBJ1-6,NA,CASSLGPNRDSPLHF,TGCGCCAGCAGCTTGGGCCCAAACAGGGATTCACCCCTCCACTTT
NA,TRBV23-1,TRBJ1-5,TRBD1,CASSQRIRDREKISNQPQHF,TGCGCCAGCAGTCAACGTATCCGGGACAGGGAAAAGATTAGCAATCAGCCCCAGCATTTT
many,TRBV6-5,TRBJ2-5,TRBD1,CASSRTGQETQYF,TGTGCCAGCAGTAGGACAGGCCAAGAGACCCAGTACTTC
few,TRBV20-1,TRBJ1-5,NA,CSARGVGGNQPQHF,TGCAGTGCTAGAGGGGTCGGTGGCAATCAGCCCCAGCATTTT
few,TRBV27,TRBJ2-1,NA,CASSGAGRPASEQFF,TGTGCCAGCAGCGGTGCTGGGCGCCCGGCATCTGAGCAGTTCTTC
few,TRBV20-1,TRBJ2-3,TRBD1,CSALQGGTDTQYF,TGCAGTGCCTTACAGGGGGGAACAGATACGCAGTATTTT
NA,TRBV27,TRBJ1-4,NA,CASSKNYNEKLFF,TGTGCCAGCAGTAAAAATTACAATGAAAAACTGTTTTTT
few,TRBV14,TRBJ2-5,NA,CASSPPGNQETQYF,TGTGCCAGCAGCCCCCCTGGGAACCAAGAGACCCAGTACTTC
NA,TRBV6-2/TRBV6-3,TRBJ1-1,NA,CASSYHGSRFQAFF,TGTGCCAGCAGTTACCACGGGAGTCGATTTCAGGCTTTCTTT
few,TRBV20-1,TRBJ1-1,TRBD1,CSARAGTGNTEAFF,TGCAGTGCTAGAGCTGGGACAGGGAACACTGAAGCTTTCTTT
NA,TRBV12-3/TRBV12-4,TRBJ1-5,NA,CASRGLLEGNQPQHF,TGTGCCAGCAGGGGACTCCTAGAGGGCAATCAGCCCCAGCATTTT
few,TRBV18,TRBJ2-2,TRBD2,CASSPPGTSRGTGELFF,TGTGCCAGCTCACCACCTGGGACTAGCCGGGGCACCGGGGAGCTGTTTTTT
few,TRBV21-1,TRBJ1-1,NA,CASSKAGCAEAFF,TGTGCCAGCAGCAAAGCCGGGTGCGCTGAAGCTTTCTTT
NA,TRBV5-1,TRBJ2-7,TRBD2,CASSLTISGLAGKQYF,TGCGCCAGCAGCTTGACAATATCGGGACTAGCGGGGAAGCAGTACTTC
NA,TRBV20-1,TRBJ2-2,NA,CSARDSMNTGELFF,TGCAGTGCTAGAGACAGTATGAACACCGGGGAGCTGTTTTTT
once,TRBV7-9,TRBJ2-2,NA,CASSLVGMPGELFF,TGTGCCAGCAGCTTAGTGGGGATGCCCGGGGAGCTGTTTTTT
NA,TRBV20-1,TRBJ2-4,TRBD2,CSARRLAGSKNIQYF,TGCAGTGCTAGAAGGCTAGCGGGGTCCAAAAACATTCAGTACTTC
many,TRBV29-1,TRBJ2-1,TRBD1,CSVLPGQGTNEQFF,TGCAGCGTGTTACCGGGACAGGGAACTAATGAGCAGTTCTTC
NA,TRBV5-6,TRBJ2-7,NA,CASSSGITGVLSYEQYF,TGTGCCAGCAGCTCGGGGATAACCGGGGTGCTCTCCTACGAGCAGTACTTC
NA,TRBV5-5,TRBJ1-6,TRBD1,CASSWGDRDNSPLHF,TGTGCCAGCAGCTGGGGGGACAGGGATAATTCACCCCTCCACTTT
once,TRBV28,TRBJ2-7,NA,CASSLRQVEQYF,TGTGCCAGCAGTTTAAGGCAGGTTGAACAGTACTTC
many,TRBV2,TRBJ2-1,NA,CASSVKLGWYDEQFF,TGTGCCAGCAGTGTGAAACTAGGATGGTACGATGAGCAGTTCTTC
few,TRBV5-4,TRBJ2-3,TRBD2,CASSSGLAGVSTDTQYF,TGTGCCAGCAGCTCGGGACTAGCGGGGGTTAGCACAGATACGCAGTATTTT
few,TRBV24-1,TRBJ2-1,NA,CATSDARWGINEQFF,TGTGCCACCAGTGATGCCCGGTGGGGAATCAATGAGCAGTTCTTC
NA,TRBV7-9,TRBJ1-1,NA,CASSLQGRGTEAFF,TGTGCCAGCAGCTTACAGGGAAGGGGGACTGAAGCTTTCTTT
few,TRBV28,TRBJ2-5,TRBD1,CASSSPGTAKRETQYF,TGTGCCAGCAGTTCCCCCGGGACAGCCAAGAGGGAGACCCAGTACTTC
few,TRBV28,TRBJ2-1,NA,CASVGGAFSYNEQFF,TGTGCCAGCGTAGGGGGTGCATTCTCCTACAATGAGCAGTTCTTC
few,TRBV27,TRBJ2-7,NA,CASSPTRGGTSYEQYF,TGTGCCAGCAGTCCCACCCGAGGGGGTACCTCCTACGAGCAGTACTTC
many,TRBV29-1,TRBJ2-2,NA,CSVWSGELFF,TGCAGCGTTTGGTCCGGGGAGCTGTTTTTT
many,TRBV9,TRBJ1-2,NA,CASSVEGYGYTF,TGTGCCAGCAGCGTAGAAGGGTATGGCTACACCTTC